This entry is about one T cell receptor beta chain. The antigen remains unidentified. Primers for the PCR totalled 60 Vbeta and 13 Jbeta. This table comes from immunoSEQ multiplex PCR, and its TCRdb copy is limited to in-frame clones, with some not included. The table shows over 150,000 clones, with roughly 80% occurring only once. Germline lookup yields CDR1 SNHLY and CDR2 FYNNEI. The CDR3 sequence is 15 residues long. V lost 7 bases and J lost 0, with 10 bases in between. These data originate in a study of cytomegalovirus exposure and HLA in healthy donors. Study-wide context: The Caucasian-associated ancestry cluster held over 65% of 300 to 500 genotyped donors.

Study-level results: It was assumed in the presence/absence analyses that sequencing depth was roughly uniform across donors. Upon later analysis, TCR association rates were observed to vary by HLA locus, being highest for DRB1 and lowest for HLA-C.

The sequencing sample was made of PBMCs. This TCR was recovered from a woman aged 18-29 years in good health and CMV-seronegative. The chain is built from TRBV2 and TRBJ2-6; D is uncertain. As DNA, the CDR3 is TGTGCCAGCACCCTAACTGACTCTGGGGCCAACGTCCTGACTTTC. Residues: CASTLTDSGANVLTF.